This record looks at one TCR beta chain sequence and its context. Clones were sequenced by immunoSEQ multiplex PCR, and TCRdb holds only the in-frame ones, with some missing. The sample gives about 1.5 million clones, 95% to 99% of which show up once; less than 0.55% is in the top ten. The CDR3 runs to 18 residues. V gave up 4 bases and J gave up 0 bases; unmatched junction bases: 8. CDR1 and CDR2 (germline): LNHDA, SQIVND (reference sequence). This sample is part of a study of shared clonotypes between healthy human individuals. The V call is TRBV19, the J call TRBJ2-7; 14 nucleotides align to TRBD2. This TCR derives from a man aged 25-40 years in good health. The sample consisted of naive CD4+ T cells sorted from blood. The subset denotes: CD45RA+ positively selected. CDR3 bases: TGTGCCAGTAGTAAGGGGACTAGCGGGAGCCTAAGCTCCTACGAGCAGTACTTC. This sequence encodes CASSKGTSGSLSSYEQYF.